Below, 8 T cell receptor beta chains from the same sample are listed, as sequenced in a study of tissue T cells after allogeneic stem cell transplantation. Profiling relied on immunoSEQ multiplex PCR, and the TCRdb table lists in-frame clones only, not all of them. There are approximately 17,000 clones in the sample; 60% to 75% occur only once, and 0.75% to 1% lies in the top ten. The sequenced material came from spleen. The receptor source for this set is a female BALB/c mouse in good health. This line is of MHC haplotype H2-d.

On this clone: Gene names and germline match the mouse. The sequenced CDR3 bases are TGTGCCAGCAGCCAAGACAGAAACTCCGACTACACC. Translating gives CASSQDRNSDYT. The whole CDR3 is CASSQDRNSDYTF. The chain couples TRBV5 to TRBJ1-2; D is unresolved. The read stops 1 residue short of the end of the CDR3; the missing end is completed from the germline J gene. Per the germline V gene, CDR1 is LGHNA and CDR2 is YNLKQL (reference sequence). The V gene lost 0 bases and the J gene lost 1 base, with 3 bases spanning the gap. The CDR3 is 13 residues long.

Points on this clone: Gene and germline names: mouse. The read stops 1 residue short of the end of the CDR3; the missing end is completed from the germline J gene. The rearrangement joins TRBV31 to TRBJ2-1; TRBD2 matches at 7 bases. The germline gives CDR1 GKSSPN, CDR2 SITVG. V shed 0 bases and J 1 base; nucleotides not matched to a gene: 3. This CDR3 spans 15 amino acids. CDR3 DNA, as far as it was read: TGTGCCTGGAGTCTCCTGGGGGAGAACTATGCTGAGCAGTTC. Amino acids: CAWSLLGENYAEQF. The full CDR3 is CAWSLLGENYAEQFF.

Comment on this clone: Each gene name is a mouse one. CDR3 residues: CASSQDRVSNERLFF. The CDR3 bases that were read are TGTGCCAGCAGCCAAGATAGGGTTTCCAACGAAAGATTATTT. V and J are TRBV5 and TRBJ1-4, with unresolved D. The read terminates 1 residue before the CDR3 end, so the remaining end is supplied by the germline J gene. Germline V CDR1 and CDR2: LGHNA, YNLKQL (reference sequence). Trimming removed 0 bases from V and 0 bases from J, with 5 bases in between. This CDR3 has 15 residues.

On this clone: Any gene name here is a mouse gene name. From the germline J gene comes the end of the CDR3, since the read stops 1 residue before it. V and J are TRBV1 and TRBJ2-3; 10 bases are shared with TRBD2. Trimming took 0 bases from V and 0 from J; bases not matched to a gene: 3. Germline V gives CDR1 NSQYPW, CDR2 LRSPGD (reference sequence). The length of the CDR3 is 17 residues. CDR3 DNA (partial): TGCACCTGCAGTGCAGATCACTGGGGGGGAAGTGCAGAAACGCTGTAT. Translating it yields CTCSADHWGGSAETLY. The full-length CDR3 reads as CTCSADHWGGSAETLYF.

This clone came up once. Any gene name here is a mouse gene name. Coverage ceases 1 residue before the CDR3 finishes, and the germline J gene fills in the end. The gene calls are TRBV19 and TRBJ2-3, with a tentative D call TRBD2 (5 bases). Germline CDR1 FNHDT, CDR2 SITEND (reference sequence). The CDR3 totals 15 residues. V dropped 3 bases and J dropped 0 bases, with 11 bases sitting between them. The sequenced CDR3 bases are TGTGCCAGCAGTACGACTGTCTCTAGTGCAGAAACGCTGTAT. Its translation: CASSTTVSSAETLY. The whole CDR3 protein reads CASSTTVSSAETLYF.

Details on this clone: Gene names are the mouse ones. The read halts 1 residue ahead of the CDR3 end, with the missing end drawn from the germline J gene. The gene calls are TRBV5 and TRBJ2-2; TRBD2 is a possible D gene (5 bases). The V end was cut by 0 bases, the J end by 0 bases, with 5 bases between. Germline V CDR1 and CDR2: LGHNA, YNLKQL (reference sequence). This CDR3 is built from 15 residues. The CDR3 loop is CASSQDWANTGQLYF. The CDR3 DNA, read in part, is TGTGCCAGCAGCCAAGACTGGGCAAACACCGGGCAGCTCTAC.

With respect to this clone: Genes here carry mouse names. Sequencing ends 1 residue short of the CDR3 end; the germline J gene provides the rest. The chain joins TRBV4 to TRBJ2-2; 10 bases are a match to TRBD2. After removal of 3 bases from V and 3 bases from J, the junction contained 1 base not matched to a gene. This CDR3 is 15 amino acids long. Germline values: CDR1 LGHDT, CDR2 YNNKQL (reference sequence). Here the CDR3 reads CASSYWGGDTGQLYF. The sequenced part of the CDR3 DNA is TGTGCCAGCAGCTACTGGGGGGGCGACACCGGGCAGCTCTAC. The variable domain in full, completed from reference TRBV4 and TRBJ2-2, reads ETAVFQTPNYHVTQVGNEVSFNCKQTLGHDTMYWYKQDSKKLLKIMFSYNNKQLIVNETVPRRFSPQSSDKAHLNLRIKSVEPEDSAVYLCASSYWGGDTGQLYFGEGSKLTVL.

This clone was counted only a few times. The germline and genes are mouse ones. Read data end 1 residue before the CDR3 end; the end is taken from the germline J gene. This chain uses TRBV13-1 with TRBJ2-3; 10 nucleotides line up with TRBD2. Germline CDR1 NSHNY, CDR2 SYGAGN. With V trimmed by 0 bases and J by 2 bases, 3 bases remained unmatched. The CDR3 is 16 residues long. Incomplete CDR3 DNA: TGTGCCAGCAGTGATGCTGGGGGGGCGCTTGCAGAAACGCTGTAT. It is translated as CASSDAGGALAETLY. The entire CDR3 protein reads CASSDAGGALAETLYF.